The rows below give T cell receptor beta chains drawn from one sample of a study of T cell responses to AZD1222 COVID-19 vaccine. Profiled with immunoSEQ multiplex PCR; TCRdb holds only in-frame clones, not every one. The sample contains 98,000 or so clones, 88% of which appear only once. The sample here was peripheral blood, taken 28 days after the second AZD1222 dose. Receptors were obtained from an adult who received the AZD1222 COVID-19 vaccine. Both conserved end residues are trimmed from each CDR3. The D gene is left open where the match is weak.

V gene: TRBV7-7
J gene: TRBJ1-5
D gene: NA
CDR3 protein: ASSQPGEPQH

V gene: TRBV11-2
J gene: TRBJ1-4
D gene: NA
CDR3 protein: ASSSNRGQPNEKLF

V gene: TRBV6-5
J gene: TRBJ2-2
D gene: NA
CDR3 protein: ATARAGELF

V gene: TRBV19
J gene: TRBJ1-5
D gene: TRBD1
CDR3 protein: ASSDGQGARRQPQH

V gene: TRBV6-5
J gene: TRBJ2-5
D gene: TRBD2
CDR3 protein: ASSPGLATQETQY

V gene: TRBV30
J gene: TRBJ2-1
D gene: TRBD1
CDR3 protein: AWSVPGQGKDEQF

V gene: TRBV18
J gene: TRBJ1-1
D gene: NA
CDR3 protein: ASSPGRLNTEAF

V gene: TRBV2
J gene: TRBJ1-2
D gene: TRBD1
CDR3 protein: ASQTGTGGYT

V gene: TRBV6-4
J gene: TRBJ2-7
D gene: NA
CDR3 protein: ASGTELARGYEQY

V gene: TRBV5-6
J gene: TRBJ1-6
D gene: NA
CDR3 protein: ASSLAAADNSPLH

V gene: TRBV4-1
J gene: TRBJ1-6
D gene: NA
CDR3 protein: ASSRDSPYNSPLH

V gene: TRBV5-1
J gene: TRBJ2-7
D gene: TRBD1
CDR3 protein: ASSIGTGLDEQY

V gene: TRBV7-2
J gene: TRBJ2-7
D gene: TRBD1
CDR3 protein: ASSLFQGASYEQY

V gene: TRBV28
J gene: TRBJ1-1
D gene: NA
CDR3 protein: ASSLLIGDTEAF

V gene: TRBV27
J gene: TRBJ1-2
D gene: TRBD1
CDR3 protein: ASSQQGNYGYT

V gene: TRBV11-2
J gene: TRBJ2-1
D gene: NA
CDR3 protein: ASSGGWRVDNNEQF

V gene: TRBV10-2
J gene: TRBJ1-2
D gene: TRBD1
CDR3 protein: ASSVGTGLGYT

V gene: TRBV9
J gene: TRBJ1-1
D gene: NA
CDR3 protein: ASSDQGYDTEAF

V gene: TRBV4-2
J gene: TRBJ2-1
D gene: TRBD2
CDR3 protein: ASSQEEVAGGTYNEQF

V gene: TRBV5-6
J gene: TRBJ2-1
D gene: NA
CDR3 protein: ASSLEWGSYNEQF

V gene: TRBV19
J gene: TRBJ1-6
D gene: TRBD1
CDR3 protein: ASSPRGQEGSPLH

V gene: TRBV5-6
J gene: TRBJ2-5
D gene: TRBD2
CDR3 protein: ASSPPGLAETQY

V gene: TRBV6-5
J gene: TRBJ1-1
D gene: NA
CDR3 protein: ATRSATAF

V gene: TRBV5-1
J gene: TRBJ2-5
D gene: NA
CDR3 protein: ASSLVGMTRGAGRPSRETQY

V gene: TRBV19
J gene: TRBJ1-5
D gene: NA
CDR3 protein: ASSLGGVSNQPQH

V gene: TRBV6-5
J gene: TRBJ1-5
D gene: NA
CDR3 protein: ASKRQVNQPQH

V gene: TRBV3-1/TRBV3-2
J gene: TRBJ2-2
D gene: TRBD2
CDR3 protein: ASSLHAILAGVRTGELF

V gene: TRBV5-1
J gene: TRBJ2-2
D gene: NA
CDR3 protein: ASSPGTGWGTGELF

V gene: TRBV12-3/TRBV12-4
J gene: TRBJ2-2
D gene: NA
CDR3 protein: ASSEQMDGELF

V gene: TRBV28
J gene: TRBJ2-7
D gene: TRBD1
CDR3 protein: ASSRRTGFYEQY

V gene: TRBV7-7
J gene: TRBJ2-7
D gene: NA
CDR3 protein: ASSPPSSYEQY

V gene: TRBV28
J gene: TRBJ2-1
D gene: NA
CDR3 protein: ASSLYGESYNEQF

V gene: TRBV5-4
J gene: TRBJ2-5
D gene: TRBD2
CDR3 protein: ASSFTGLAIETQY

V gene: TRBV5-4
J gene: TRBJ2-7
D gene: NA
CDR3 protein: ASSLEGGASYEQY

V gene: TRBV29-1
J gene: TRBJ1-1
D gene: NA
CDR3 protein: RTGPNTEAF

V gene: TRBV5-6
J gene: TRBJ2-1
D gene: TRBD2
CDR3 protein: ASYPGRSGRTNEQF

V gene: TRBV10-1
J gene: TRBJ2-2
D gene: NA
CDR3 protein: ASSILPGQNTGELF

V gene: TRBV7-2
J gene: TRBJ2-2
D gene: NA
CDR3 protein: ASSQDKNTGELF

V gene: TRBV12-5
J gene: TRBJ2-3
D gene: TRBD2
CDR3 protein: ASGLEAGRTDTQY

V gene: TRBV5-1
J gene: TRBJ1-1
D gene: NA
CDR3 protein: ASSINRANTEAF

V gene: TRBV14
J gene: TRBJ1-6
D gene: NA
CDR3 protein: ASSRTGNSPLH

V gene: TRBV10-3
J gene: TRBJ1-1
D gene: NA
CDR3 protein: AISVGLGDTEAF

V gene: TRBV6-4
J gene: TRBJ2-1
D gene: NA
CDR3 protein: ASSEPGGAGDEQF

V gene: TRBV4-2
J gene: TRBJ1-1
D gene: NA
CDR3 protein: ASSPSNTEAF

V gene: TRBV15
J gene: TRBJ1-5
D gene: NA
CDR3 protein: ATSRQGNQPQH

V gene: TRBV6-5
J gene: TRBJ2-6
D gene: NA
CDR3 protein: ASSSPLGTGANVLT

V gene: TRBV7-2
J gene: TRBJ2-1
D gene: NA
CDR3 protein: ASSPHALEDEQF

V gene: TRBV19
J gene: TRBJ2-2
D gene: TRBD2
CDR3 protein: ASSPRTSGTGELF

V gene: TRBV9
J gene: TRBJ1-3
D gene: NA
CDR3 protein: ASSADPLIAGNTIY